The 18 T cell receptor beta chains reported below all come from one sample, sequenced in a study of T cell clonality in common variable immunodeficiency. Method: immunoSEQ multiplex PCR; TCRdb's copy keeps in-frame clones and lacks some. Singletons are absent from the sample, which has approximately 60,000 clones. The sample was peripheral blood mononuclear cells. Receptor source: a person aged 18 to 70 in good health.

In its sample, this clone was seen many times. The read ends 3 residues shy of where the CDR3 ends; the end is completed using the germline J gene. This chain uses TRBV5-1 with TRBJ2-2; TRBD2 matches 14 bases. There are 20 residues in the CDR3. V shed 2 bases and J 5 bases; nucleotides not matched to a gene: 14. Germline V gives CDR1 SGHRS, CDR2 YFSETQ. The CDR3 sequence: CASSLRPPGLAGVTTGELFF. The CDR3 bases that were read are TGCGCCAGCAGCTTAAGACCTCCGGGACTAGCGGGAGTAACAACCGGGGAG.

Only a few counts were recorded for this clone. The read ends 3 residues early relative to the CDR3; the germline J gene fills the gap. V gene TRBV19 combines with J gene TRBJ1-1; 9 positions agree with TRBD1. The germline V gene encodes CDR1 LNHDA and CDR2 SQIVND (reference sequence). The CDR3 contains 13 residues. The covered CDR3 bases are TGTGCCAGTACCATGGACAGGGGCCTCGAG. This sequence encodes CASTMDRGLE. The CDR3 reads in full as CASTMDRGLEAFF.

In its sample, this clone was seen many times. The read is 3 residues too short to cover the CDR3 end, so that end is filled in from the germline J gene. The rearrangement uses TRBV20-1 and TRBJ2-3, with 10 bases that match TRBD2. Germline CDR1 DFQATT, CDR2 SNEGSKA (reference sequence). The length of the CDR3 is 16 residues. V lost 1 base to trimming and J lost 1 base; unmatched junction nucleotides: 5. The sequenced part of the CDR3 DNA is TGCAGTGCTAGAGTTTTGCTAGCGGGAGGCACAGATACG. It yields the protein CSARVLLAGGTDT. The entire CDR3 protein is CSARVLLAGGTDTQYF.

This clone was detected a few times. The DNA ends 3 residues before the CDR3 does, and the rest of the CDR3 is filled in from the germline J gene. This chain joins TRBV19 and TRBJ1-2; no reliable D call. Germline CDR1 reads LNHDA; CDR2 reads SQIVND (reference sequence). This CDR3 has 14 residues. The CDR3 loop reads CASSLRGGTDTYTF. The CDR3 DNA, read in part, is TGTGCCAGTAGCCTGCGGGGAGGCACAGATACC. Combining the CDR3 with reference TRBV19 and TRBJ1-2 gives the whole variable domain DGGITQSPKYLFRKEGQNVTLSCEQNLNHDAMYWYRQDPGQGLRLIYYSQIVNDFQKGDIAEGYSVSREKKESFPLTVTSAQKNPTAFYLCASSLRGGTDTYTFGSGTRLTVV.

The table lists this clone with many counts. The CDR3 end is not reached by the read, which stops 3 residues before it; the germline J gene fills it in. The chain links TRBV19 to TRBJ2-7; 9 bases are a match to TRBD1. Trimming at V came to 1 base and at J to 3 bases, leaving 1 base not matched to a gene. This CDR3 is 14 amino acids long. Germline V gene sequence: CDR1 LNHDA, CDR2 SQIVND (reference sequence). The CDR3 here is CASSIGGQGYEQYF. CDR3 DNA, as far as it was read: TGTGCCAGTAGTATAGGGGGACAGGGCTACGAG.

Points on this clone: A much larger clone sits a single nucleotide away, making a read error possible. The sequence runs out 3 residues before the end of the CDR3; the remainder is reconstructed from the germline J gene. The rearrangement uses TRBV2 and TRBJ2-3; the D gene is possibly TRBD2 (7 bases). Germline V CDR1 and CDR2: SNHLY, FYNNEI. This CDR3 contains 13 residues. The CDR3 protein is CASARGARETQYF. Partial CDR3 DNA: TGTGCCAGTGCCCGGGGGGCGAGGGAGACG.

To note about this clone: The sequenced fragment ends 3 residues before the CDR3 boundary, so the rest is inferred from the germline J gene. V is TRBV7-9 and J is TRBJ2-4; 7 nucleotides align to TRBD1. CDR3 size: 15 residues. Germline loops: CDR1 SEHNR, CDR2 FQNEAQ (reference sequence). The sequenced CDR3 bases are TGTGCCAGCAGCTCGCACAGGGGTGATAACTATGGT. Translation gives CASSSHRGDNYG. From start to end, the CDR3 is CASSSHRGDNYGQYF.

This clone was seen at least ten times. The CDR3 DNA, read in part, is TGCGCCAGCAGTCAGACACCCACCTACGAC. Amino acids: CASSQTPTYD. In full, the CDR3 reads CASSQTPTYDYTF. The chain joins TRBV4-1 to TRBJ1-2, with D hard to call. The read terminates 3 residues ahead of where the CDR3 ends, so the germline J gene completes it. The CDR3 has 13 residues. Germline assignment: CDR1 MGHRA and CDR2 YSYEKL.

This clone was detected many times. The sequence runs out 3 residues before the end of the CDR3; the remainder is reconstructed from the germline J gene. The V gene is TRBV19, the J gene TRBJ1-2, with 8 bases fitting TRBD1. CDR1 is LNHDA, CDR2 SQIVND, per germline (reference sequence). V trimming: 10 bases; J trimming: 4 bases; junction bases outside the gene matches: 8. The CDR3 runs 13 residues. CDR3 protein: CANISGTGYGYTF. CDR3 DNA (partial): TGTGCCAATATCTCCGGGACAGGCTATGGC.

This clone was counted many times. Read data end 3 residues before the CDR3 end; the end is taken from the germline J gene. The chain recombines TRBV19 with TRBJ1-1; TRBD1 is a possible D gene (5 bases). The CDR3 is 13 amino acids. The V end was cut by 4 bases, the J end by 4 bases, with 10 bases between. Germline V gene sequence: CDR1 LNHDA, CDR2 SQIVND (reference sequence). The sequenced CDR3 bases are TGTGCCAGTAGTAATTCTGGGGCCACTGAA. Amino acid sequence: CASSNSGATE. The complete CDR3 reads CASSNSGATEAFF.

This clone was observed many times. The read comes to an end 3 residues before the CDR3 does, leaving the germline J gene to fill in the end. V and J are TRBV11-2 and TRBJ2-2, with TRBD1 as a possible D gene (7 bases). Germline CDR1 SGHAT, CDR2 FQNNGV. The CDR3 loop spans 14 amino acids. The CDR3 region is CASSLWGRDSRLFF. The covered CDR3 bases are TGTGCCAGCAGCTTATGGGGGCGGGACAGTAGG.

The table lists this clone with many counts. The sequenced part of the CDR3 DNA is TGTGCTAGTGGTTTGGGGGACTGGCACACTGAA. Its translation is CASGLGDWHTE. The full CDR3 protein is CASGLGDWHTEAFF. V gene TRBV12-5 combines with J gene TRBJ1-1; tentative D call: TRBD1 (5 bases). The missing CDR3 end, 3 residues past where the read stops, is filled in from the germline J gene. Germline loops: CDR1 LGHNT, CDR2 FRNRAP. V lost 1 base and J lost 3, with 9 bases in between. The CDR3 covers 14 residues. The full variable domain, rest sourced from reference TRBV12-5 and TRBJ1-1, is DARVTQTPRHKVTEMGQEVTMRCQPILGHNTVFWYRQTMMQGLELLAYFRNRAPLDDSGMPKDRFSAEMPDATLATLKIQPSEPRDSAVYFCASGLGDWHTEAFFGQGTRLTVV.

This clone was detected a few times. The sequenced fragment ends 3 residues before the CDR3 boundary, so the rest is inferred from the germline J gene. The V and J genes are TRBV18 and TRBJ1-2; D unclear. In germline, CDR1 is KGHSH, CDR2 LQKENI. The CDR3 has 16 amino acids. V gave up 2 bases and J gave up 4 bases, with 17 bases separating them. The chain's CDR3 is CASSPGSEGRIYGYTF. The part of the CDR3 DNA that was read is TGTGCCAGCTCACCAGGGTCCGAGGGCAGAATCTATGGC.

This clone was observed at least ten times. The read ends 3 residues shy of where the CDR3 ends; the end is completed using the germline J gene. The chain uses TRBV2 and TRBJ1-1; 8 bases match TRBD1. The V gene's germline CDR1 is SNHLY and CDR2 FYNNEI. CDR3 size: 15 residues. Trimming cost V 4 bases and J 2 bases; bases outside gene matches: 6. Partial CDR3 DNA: TGTGCCAGCAGTGGAGGACAGGGTCGAAACACTGAA. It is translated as CASSGGQGRNTE. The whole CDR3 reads CASSGGQGRNTEAFF.

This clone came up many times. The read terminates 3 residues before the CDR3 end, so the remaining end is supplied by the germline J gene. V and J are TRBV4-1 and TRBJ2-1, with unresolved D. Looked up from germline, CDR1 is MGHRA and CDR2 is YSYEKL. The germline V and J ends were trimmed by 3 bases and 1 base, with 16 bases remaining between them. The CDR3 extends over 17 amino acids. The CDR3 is CASSHFPGVWSYNEQFF. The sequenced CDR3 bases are TGCGCCAGCAGCCACTTCCCAGGTGTTTGGTCCTACAATGAG.

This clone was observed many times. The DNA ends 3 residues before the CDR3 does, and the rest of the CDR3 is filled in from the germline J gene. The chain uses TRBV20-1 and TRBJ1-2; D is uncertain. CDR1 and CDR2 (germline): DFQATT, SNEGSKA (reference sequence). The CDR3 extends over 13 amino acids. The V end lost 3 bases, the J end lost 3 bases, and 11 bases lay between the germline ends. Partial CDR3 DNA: TGCAGTGCTAGGGCACCTGCCGACTATGGC. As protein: CSARAPADYG. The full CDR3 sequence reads CSARAPADYGYTF.

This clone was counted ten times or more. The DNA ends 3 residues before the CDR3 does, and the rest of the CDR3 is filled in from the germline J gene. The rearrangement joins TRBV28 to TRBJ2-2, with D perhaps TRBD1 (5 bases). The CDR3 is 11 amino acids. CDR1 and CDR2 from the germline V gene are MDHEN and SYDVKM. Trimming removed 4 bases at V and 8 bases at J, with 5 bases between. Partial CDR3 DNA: TGTGCCAGCAGTTACAGGGGGGAG. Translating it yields CASSYRGE. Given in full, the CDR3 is CASSYRGELFF.

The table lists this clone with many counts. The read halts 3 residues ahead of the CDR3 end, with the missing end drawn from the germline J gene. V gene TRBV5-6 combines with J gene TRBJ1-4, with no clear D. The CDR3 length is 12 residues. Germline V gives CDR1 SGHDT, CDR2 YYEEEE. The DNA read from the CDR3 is TGTGCCAGCAGCTTGGAAGATTCGGAA. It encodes CASSLEDSE. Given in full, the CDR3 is CASSLEDSELFF.